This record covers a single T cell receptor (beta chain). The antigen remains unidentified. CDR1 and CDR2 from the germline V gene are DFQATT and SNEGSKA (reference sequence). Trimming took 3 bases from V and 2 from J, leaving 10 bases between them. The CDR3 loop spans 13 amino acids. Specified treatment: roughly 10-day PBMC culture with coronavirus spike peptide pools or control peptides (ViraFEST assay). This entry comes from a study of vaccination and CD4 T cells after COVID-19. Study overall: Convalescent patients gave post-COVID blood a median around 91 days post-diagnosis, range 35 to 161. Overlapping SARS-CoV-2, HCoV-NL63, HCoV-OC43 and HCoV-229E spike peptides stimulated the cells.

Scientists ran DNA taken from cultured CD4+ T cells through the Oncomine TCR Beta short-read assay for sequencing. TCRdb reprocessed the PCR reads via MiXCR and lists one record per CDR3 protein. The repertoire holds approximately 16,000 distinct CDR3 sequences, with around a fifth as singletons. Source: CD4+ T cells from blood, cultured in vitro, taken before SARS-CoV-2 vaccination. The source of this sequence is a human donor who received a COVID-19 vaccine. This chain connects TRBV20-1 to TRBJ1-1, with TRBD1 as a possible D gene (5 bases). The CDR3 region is CSARSWDNTEAFF. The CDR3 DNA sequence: TGCAGTGCTAGGAGCTGGGACAACACTGAAGCTTTCTTT.